One sample yielded the 14 T cell receptor beta chains listed below, sequenced in a study of blood T cell repertoires in COVID-19. Clones were sequenced by immunoSEQ multiplex PCR, and TCRdb holds only the in-frame ones, with some missing. This sample has roughly 140,000 clones, with over 75% found just once. The source material was peripheral blood. These receptors all stem from a woman between 50 and 59 years old with acute or convalescent COVID-19.

The chain combines TRBV6-5 with TRBJ2-5; 9 positions agree with TRBD1. Germline assignment: CDR1 MNHEY and CDR2 SVGAGI. The junction had 7 bases not matched to a gene; V was cut back by 7 bases and J by 4 bases. The CDR3 sequence is 14 residues long. The CDR3 nucleotides read TGTGCCAGCAAGACAGGGGGGCCCGGAGAGACCCAGTACTTC. Its protein is CASKTGGPGETQYF.

DNA for the CDR3: TGTGCCAGCTCACCGGGGACAGAACAGCCCCAGCATTTT. The encoded protein is CASSPGTEQPQHF. The chain employs TRBV18 and TRBJ1-5, with 7 bases lining up with TRBD1. Trimming cost V 3 bases and J 7 bases; bases outside gene matches: 3. Germline CDR1 reads KGHSH; CDR2 reads LQKENI. The CDR3 length is 13 residues.

The chain links TRBV5-6 to TRBJ2-7; D gene unclear. From germline, CDR1 is SGHDT and CDR2 YYEEEE. The CDR3 spans 13 residues. V lost 0 bases and J 0 bases, leaving 4 bases between the germline ends. CDR3 sequence reads: CASSLGSSYEQYF. CDR3 bases: TGTGCCAGCAGCTTGGGCAGCTCCTACGAGCAGTACTTC.

This clone was counted a few times. The chain combines TRBV6-2 or TRBV6-3 with TRBJ2-3; D gene uncertain. Trimming pared 5 bases from V and 2 bases from J, leaving 14 bases between. The germline V gene encodes CDR1 MNHEY and CDR2 SVGEGT. CDR3 length equals 15 residues. The CDR3 DNA reads as TGTGCCAGCAGTCCGCTCAAGACTTACACAGATACGCAGTATTTT. Its translation: CASSPLKTYTDTQYF.

This chain connects TRBV7-2 to TRBJ2-1; D is perhaps TRBD1 (6 bases). Trimming shortened V by 1 base and J by 0 bases, and 10 bases separated the two germline ends. The CDR3 sequence is 16 residues long. CDR1 is SGHTA, CDR2 FQGNSA, per germline. DNA for the CDR3: TGTGCCAGCAGCTTAGAGCAGGGGCCCTCCTACAATGAGCAGTTCTTC. Residues: CASSLEQGPSYNEQFF.

This chain joins TRBV6-5 and TRBJ1-1; tentatively, D is TRBD1 (5 bases). This CDR3 has 13 residues. CDR1 is MNHEY, CDR2 SVGAGI, per germline. With 7 bases removed from V and 9 bases from J, the gap between germline ends came to 18 bases. The CDR3 region has the DNA TGTGCCAGCACTCTTAGGGAGGGGCTTAAAGCTTTCTTT. Translated: CASTLREGLKAFF.

The chain recombines TRBV6-2 or TRBV6-3 with TRBJ1-3, with D unresolved. CDR3 length equals 14 residues. Germline assignment: CDR1 MNHEY and CDR2 SVGEGT. Trimming removed 0 bases at V and 7 bases at J, with 10 bases between. The CDR3, as DNA: TGTGCCAGCAGTTACTCGACCCCGGGGAACACCATATATTTT. Protein: CASSYSTPGNTIYF.

The V and J genes are TRBV7-6 and TRBJ1-1; TRBD1 agrees at 7 bases. The CDR3 spans 15 residues. The V and J ends lost 4 bases and 1 base, in that order; junction bases with no gene match: 6. CDR1 is SGHVS, CDR2 FNYEAQ, per germline. CDR3 sequence (DNA): TGTGCCAGCAGCTCCCTGGGACAGACGAACACTGAAGCTTTCTTT. Encoded protein: CASSSLGQTNTEAFF.

This chain connects TRBV2 to TRBJ1-2; D unresolved. Trimming removed 2 bases from V and 8 bases from J, with 6 bases in between. From germline, CDR1 is SNHLY and CDR2 FYNNEI. This CDR3 region has 11 residues. In DNA form, the CDR3 reads TGTGCCAGCAGTGAACAGTACGGCTACACCTTC. Its translation is CASSEQYGYTF.

The chain links TRBV10-3 to TRBJ1-1, with D maybe TRBD1 (6 bases). Germline CDR1 ENHRY, CDR2 SYGVKD. The length of the CDR3 is 15 residues. Trimming removed 0 bases at V and 6 bases at J, with 14 bases between. CDR3 nucleotide sequence: TGTGCCATCAGTGAGTCGAGGGACAAGTGGTCTGAAGCTTTCTTT. Residues: CAISESRDKWSEAFF.

The gene calls are TRBV6-1 and TRBJ2-1; 7 nucleotides align to TRBD1. The ends lost 1 base at V and 0 bases at J; junction bases unmatched: 18. Germline CDR1 is MNHNS and CDR2 is SASEGT. This CDR3 comprises 21 residues. Written as DNA, the CDR3 is TGTGCCAGCAGTGAAGTCTTGTCGGGGACAGCCTCTTTTAGCTCCTACAATGAGCAGTTCTTC. Protein sequence: CASSEVLSGTASFSSYNEQFF.

The V gene is TRBV6-2 or TRBV6-3, the J gene TRBJ1-3; the D gene is possibly TRBD1 (5 bases). CDR3 length equals 16 residues. Germline CDR1 reads MNHEY; CDR2 reads SVGEGT. The ends were cut back, 5 bases at V and 0 bases at J, with 14 bases in the middle. This CDR3 is CASSDYRRSSGNTIYF. The CDR3 DNA follows: TGTGCCAGCAGTGATTACAGGAGAAGCTCTGGAAACACCATATATTTT.

This clone came up a few times. The genes are TRBV5-6 and TRBJ1-6, with a tentative D call TRBD1 (6 bases). Trimming removed 2 bases from V and 5 bases from J, with 17 bases in between. CDR1 and CDR2 from the germline V gene are SGHDT and YYEEEE. The CDR3 sequence is 17 residues long. The CDR3 region is CASSFLLGGGHNSPLHF. CDR3 DNA: TGTGCCAGCAGCTTTCTCTTGGGCGGGGGGCATAATTCACCCCTCCACTTT.

The V gene is TRBV6-1, the J gene TRBJ1-2, with TRBD1 as a possible D gene (6 bases). Between the trimmed V and J ends, which lost 2 bases and 0 bases, there was a span of 10 bases. CDR3 length: 15 amino acids. The germline CDR1 and CDR2 sequences are MNHNS and SASEGT. The CDR3 is CASSERTVANYGYTF. CDR3 nucleotides: TGTGCCAGCAGTGAACGGACAGTCGCTAACTATGGCTACACCTTC.